Each of the 22 T cell receptor beta chains below was sequenced from the same sample in a study of blood T cell repertoires in COVID-19. This table comes from immunoSEQ multiplex PCR, and its TCRdb copy is limited to in-frame clones, with some not included. The table lists around 380,000 clones, 81% of them singletons. Sequencing input: peripheral blood. The receptors were sampled from a human donor with acute or convalescent COVID-19. The donor label of this sample is uncertain.

This chain links TRBV5-1 with TRBJ2-3, with 7 bases aligning to TRBD2. This CDR3 comprises 13 residues. J gave up 0 bases and V 7 bases, and 2 bases lay outside the gene matches. CDR1 SGHRS and CDR2 YFSETQ come from the germline V gene. The CDR3 nucleotides are TGCGCCAGCTATAGCGGGAGCACAGATACGCAGTATTTT. This gives the protein CASYSGSTDTQYF.

The rearrangement uses TRBV30 and TRBJ1-1; 8 bases are shared with TRBD1. Germline CDR1 and CDR2: GTSNPN and SVGIG (reference sequence). Trimming at V came to 3 bases and at J to 5 bases, leaving 11 bases not matched to a gene. CDR3 length equals 15 residues. CDR3 residues: CAWSLEQGGETEAFF. The CDR3 DNA reads as TGTGCCTGGAGCCTAGAACAGGGGGGGGAGACTGAAGCTTTCTTT.

V is TRBV14 and J is TRBJ1-2; D gene uncertain. The CDR3 has 13 residues. Trimming removed 1 base at V and 6 bases at J, with 9 bases between. Germline V gene sequence: CDR1 SGHDN, CDR2 FVKESK. In nucleotides, the CDR3 is TGTGCCAGCAGCCAAGTTTCCGTAAATGGCTACACCTTC. Amino acids: CASSQVSVNGYTF.

This chain uses TRBV5-6 with TRBJ2-3; TRBD1 agrees at 8 bases. CDR1 SGHDT and CDR2 YYEEEE come from the germline V gene. V lost 1 base to trimming and J lost 6 bases; unmatched junction nucleotides: 7. This CDR3 comprises 15 residues. DNA of the CDR3: TGTGCCAGCAGCTTGAGGCAGGGGGCAGGGGATACGCAGTATTTT. Its protein is CASSLRQGAGDTQYF.

The V and J genes are TRBV7-2 and TRBJ1-5, with unresolved D. Per germline, CDR1 SGHTA and CDR2 FQGNSA. The CDR3 length is 15 residues. Deletions cut 3 bases from V and 0 bases from J, with 9 bases between. CDR3 sequence: CASSFGLNSNQPQHF. DNA for the CDR3: TGTGCCAGCAGCTTTGGACTGAATAGCAATCAGCCCCAGCATTTT.

The gene calls are TRBV6-5 and TRBJ2-7, with 7 bases aligning to TRBD1. Germline lookup yields CDR1 MNHEY and CDR2 SVGAGI. The CDR3 extends over 13 amino acids. Trimming took 8 bases from V and 2 from J; bases not matched to a gene: 6. The CDR3 spells CASSDRVAYEQYF. The CDR3 DNA sequence: TGTGCCAGCTCCGACAGGGTTGCCTACGAGCAGTACTTC.

This clone was counted a few times. The chain employs TRBV29-1 and TRBJ1-2; possible D gene TRBD1, 6 bases. CDR3 length: 12 residues. CDR1 is SQVTM and CDR2 is ANQGSEA in the germline V gene. V lost 5 bases to trimming and J lost 3 bases, with 10 bases between them. The CDR3 sequence: CSVYSGDYGYTF. The CDR3 DNA is TGCAGCGTTTACTCAGGGGACTATGGCTACACCTTC.

The gene calls are TRBV6-5 and TRBJ1-4, with 7 bases aligning to TRBD1. Unmatched junction bases numbered 4, after V lost 7 bases and J lost 8 bases. Germline CDR1 and CDR2: MNHEY and SVGAGI. CDR3 length: 12 amino acids. The CDR3 loop is CASTGQNEKLFF. CDR3 coding DNA: TGTGCCAGCACGGGACAGAACGAAAAACTGTTTTTT.

CDR3 in amino acids: CASSRLTGGNSPLHF. The CDR3 nucleotides are TGTGCCAGCAGCCGCCTAACAGGGGGTAATTCACCCCTCCACTTT. The chain uses TRBV5-4 and TRBJ1-6, with 8 nucleotides matching TRBD1. The CDR3 covers 15 residues. Germline V gene data show CDR1 as SGHNT and CDR2 as YYREEE (reference sequence). Trimming took 4 bases from V and 6 from J; bases not matched to a gene: 6.

The CDR3 here is CASSSTAGDTQYF. The DNA for the CDR3 is TGTGCCAGCAGCTCCACTGCTGGAGATACGCAGTATTTT. The J gene is TRBJ2-3, the V gene TRBV5-6; D gene uncertain. The germline CDR1 and CDR2 sequences are SGHDT and YYEEEE. V lost 3 bases, J lost 5 bases, and 10 bases lay in between. The CDR3 is 13 residues long.

The chain recombines TRBV2 with TRBJ1-1; TRBD1 agrees at 7 bases. From germline, CDR1 is SNHLY and CDR2 FYNNEI. This CDR3 region has 13 residues. V was clipped by 7 bases and J by 4 bases; unmatched bases: 6. CDR3 sequence: CASTGQLSTEAFF. In DNA form, the CDR3 reads TGTGCCAGCACGGGACAGCTGAGCACTGAAGCTTTCTTT.

V gene TRBV6-6 combines with J gene TRBJ1-2; 7 nucleotides match TRBD1. Germline V gene sequence: CDR1 MNHNY, CDR2 SVGAGI (reference sequence). The V and J ends lost 6 bases and 5 bases, in that order; junction bases with no gene match: 6. CDR3 length equals 13 residues. In DNA form, the CDR3 reads TGTGCCAGCAGCCCCACAGGGGAATATGGCTACACCTTC. This gives the protein CASSPTGEYGYTF.

The chain links TRBV7-9 to TRBJ1-1; the match to TRBD1 covers 7 bases. The V gene end was trimmed by 10 bases and the J gene end by 1 base; junction bases not matched to a gene: 12. CDR1 is SEHNR and CDR2 is FQNEAQ in the germline V gene (reference sequence). The length of the CDR3 is 15 residues. CDR3 sequence reads: CATDEGAIGNTEAFF. CDR3 sequence (DNA): TGTGCCACCGACGAGGGGGCTATCGGGAACACTGAAGCTTTCTTT.

The rearrangement joins TRBV11-2 to TRBJ1-4, with 9 bases aligning to TRBD1. The trim removed 6 bases at V and 8 bases at J, leaving 4 bases unmatched. The CDR3 is 13 residues long. From germline, CDR1 is SGHAT and CDR2 FQNNGV. The CDR3 sequence: CASSGDRVEKLFF. The CDR3 nucleotides read TGTGCCAGCAGTGGGGACAGGGTCGAAAAACTGTTTTTT.

The chain joins TRBV30 to TRBJ2-7; 11 bases map to TRBD1. V lost 4 bases to trimming and J lost 4 bases; unmatched junction nucleotides: 6. CDR3 length equals 14 residues. Germline assignment: CDR1 GTSNPN and CDR2 SVGIG (reference sequence). The CDR3 sequence is CAWNGQGALYEQYF. In DNA, the CDR3 is TGTGCCTGGAATGGACAGGGGGCTCTATACGAGCAGTACTTC.

The gene calls are TRBV27 and TRBJ1-1; unclear D gene. There are 13 residues in the CDR3. V was pared by 3 bases and J by 3 bases, with 8 bases between. In germline, CDR1 is MNHEY, CDR2 SMNVEV (reference sequence). Written as DNA, the CDR3 is TGTGCCAGCAGTTTGGAGGAGGACACTGAAGCTTTCTTT. Protein: CASSLEEDTEAFF.

J is TRBJ1-5 and V is TRBV7-9; D is uncertain. V lost 5 bases to trimming and J lost 4 bases, with 9 bases between them. This CDR3 has 13 amino acids. CDR1 is SEHNR, CDR2 FQNEAQ, per germline (reference sequence). CDR3 sequence reads: CASSPGWNQPQHF. The CDR3, as DNA: TGTGCCAGCAGCCCCGGGTGGAATCAGCCCCAGCATTTT.

The V gene is TRBV3-1 (or the pseudogene TRBV3-2), the J gene TRBJ1-5, with 7 bases matching TRBD1. Germline CDR1 is LGHDT and CDR2 is YNNKEL (reference sequence). CDR3 length: 14 amino acids. The J segment lost 4 bases and the V segment lost 5 bases, leaving 5 bases of the junction unmatched. The chain's CDR3 is CASSKRQGNQPQHF. The CDR3, as DNA: TGTGCCAGCAGCAAAAGACAGGGAAATCAGCCCCAGCATTTT.

V gene TRBV7-9 combines with J gene TRBJ1-4, with D possibly TRBD1 on 6 matching bases. Germline CDR1 and CDR2: SEHNR and FQNEAQ (reference sequence). V lost 5 bases, J lost 8 bases, and 12 bases lay in between. The CDR3 has 13 residues. CDR3 in amino acids: CASSLPGAEKLFF. CDR3 in DNA: TGTGCCAGCAGCCTACCAGGGGCGGAAAAACTGTTTTTT.

The chain recombines TRBV2 with TRBJ2-3; 16 bases are a match to TRBD2. CDR1 and CDR2 (germline): SNHLY, FYNNEI. Trimming removed 4 bases from V and 7 bases from J; junction bases left unmatched: 5. There are 16 residues in the CDR3. The CDR3 nucleotides read TGTGCCAGCAGTGCCGGGACTAGCGGGGGGGGTAATACGCAGTATTTT. Encoded protein: CASSAGTSGGGNTQYF.

The rearrangement uses TRBV15 and TRBJ2-7; D is ambiguous. In germline, CDR1 is LNHNV, CDR2 YYDKDF (reference sequence). The CDR3 length is 12 residues. V gave up 1 base and J gave up 6 bases, with 7 bases separating them. CDR3 bases: TGTGCCACCAGCAGAGGACTCCTCGAGCAGTACTTC. Amino acid sequence: CATSRGLLEQYF.

This sequence joins TRBV29-1 and TRBJ2-1, with 8 bases fitting TRBD2. The ends lost 5 bases at V and 0 bases at J; junction bases unmatched: 6. Per germline, CDR1 SQVTM and CDR2 ANQGSEA. The CDR3 runs 15 residues. The CDR3 nucleotides are TGCAGCGTTCGGGGGGGCCCTAGCTCCTACAATGAGCAGTTCTTC. The encoded protein is CSVRGGPSSYNEQFF.